This T cell receptor (beta chain) comes out of a study of regulatory T cells in long-lasting Graves disease. Broader study findings: Newly diagnosed disease favored TRBV20-1 and TRBJ2-1 over persistent disease. Only peripheral blood was studied, not thyroid tissue.

V was trimmed by 5 bases and J by 5 bases, leaving 21 bases between them. The germline V gene has CDR1 SGHNT and CDR2 YENEEA. CDR3 size: 16 residues. The time point denotes: newly diagnosed GD, antithyroid drugs for less than 3 months. Researchers made the TCR library from RNA that was extracted from PBMCs. With iRepertoire HTBI primers and Arm-PCR of CDR3 regions, TCR beta libraries were built. TCRdb re-called the multiplex PCR reads through MiXCR, storing one row per CDR3 protein. This table has about 540,000 distinct CDR3 sequences, roughly 12% appearing once. Concerning this clonotype: The antigen remains unidentified.

The data were also submitted as part of a second study, on T cells in Graves' hyperthyroidism and ophthalmopathy.

This sequence was found in a man aged 30-40 years with Graves disease. The chain uses TRBV11-3 and TRBJ2-5; D might be TRBD1 or TRBD2, each matching 5 bases. The material was peripheral blood mononuclear cells (PBMCs), obtained at new diagnosis, from a patient treated with antithyroid drugs. CDR3 nucleotides: TGTGCCAGCAGCCCGGGACCGTCGCTAGAAAAGGAGACCCAGTACTTC. This translates into CASSPGPSLEKETQYF.